This record covers a single T cell receptor (beta chain). J lost 3 bases, V lost 3 bases, and 7 bases had no gene match. This CDR3 has 16 amino acids. Germline V lookup: CDR1 MDHEN, CDR2 SYDVKM. Clones were sequenced by immunoSEQ multiplex PCR, and TCRdb holds only the in-frame ones, with some missing. The sample holds tens of thousands of clones, over 75% seen once. The data were taken from a study of cytomegalovirus exposure and HLA in healthy donors. The chain has TRBV28 and TRBJ2-3; 9 positions agree with TRBD1. The specimen sequenced was PBMCs. The TCR comes from a woman aged 25 to 39 in good health and CMV-seronegative. In DNA form, the CDR3 reads TGTGCCAGCAGTTTCCGGACAGGGGTCCAGACAGATACGCAGTATTTT. Translated: CASSFRTGVQTDTQYF.